These 25 T cell receptor beta chains originate from one sample sequenced in a study of T cell clonality in common variable immunodeficiency. Study findings and constraints: Reportedly, TCR beta sequences from common variable immunodeficiency showed fewer deletions and N-nucleotide insertions.

Sequencing used immunoSEQ multiplex PCR; TCRdb keeps in-frame clones, though not all of them. In total the sample includes under 30,000 clones, none of them seen once. These receptors' targets are unknown. The sequencing input was peripheral blood mononuclear cells. These TCRs come from a human donor with common variable immunodeficiency.

As to this clone: The read halts 3 residues ahead of the CDR3 end, with the missing end drawn from the germline J gene. The chain uses TRBV13 and TRBJ2-5, with D unclear. Per germline, CDR1 PRHDT and CDR2 FYEKMQ (reference sequence). Trimming took 5 bases from V and 2 from J, leaving 12 bases between them. The CDR3 is 14 residues long. The covered CDR3 bases are TGTGCCAGCAGCCCTAGGAAGAGTCAAGAGACC. It translates to CASSPRKSQET. The entire CDR3 sequence reads CASSPRKSQETQYF. Full variable domain (missing parts from reference TRBV13 and TRBJ2-5): AAGVIQSPRHLIKEKRETATLKCYPIPRHDTVYWYQQGPGQDPQFLISFYEKMQSDKGSIPDRFSAQQFSDYHSELNMSSLELGDSALYFCASSPRKSQETQYFGPGTRLLVL.

This clone was seen ten or more times. From the germline J gene comes the end of the CDR3, since the read stops 3 residues before it. The chain combines TRBV20-1 with TRBJ2-3, with TRBD2 identical over 13 bases. Germline V gene sequence: CDR1 DFQATT, CDR2 SNEGSKA (reference sequence). There are 17 residues in the CDR3. The V gene end was trimmed by 3 bases and the J gene end by 2 bases; junction bases not matched to a gene: 8. Partial CDR3 DNA: TGCAGTGCTAGCCGCCCGGGACTAGCGGGACCCACAGATACG. Its protein product is CSASRPGLAGPTDT. The complete CDR3 reads CSASRPGLAGPTDTQYF.

This clone appeared many times. The read is 3 residues too short to cover the CDR3 end, so that end is filled in from the germline J gene. The gene calls are TRBV29-1 and TRBJ2-4; a possible D gene is TRBD1 (5 bases). Germline V CDR1 and CDR2: SQVTM, ANQGSEA. The germline V and J ends were trimmed by 0 bases and 9 bases, with 15 bases remaining between them. The CDR3 has 14 amino acids. CDR3 DNA (partial): TGCAGCGTTGAAGATCCCCCAGGGATCGCCATT. Translated, it gives CSVEDPPGIAI. The full CDR3 sequence reads CSVEDPPGIAIQYF.

This clone occurred many times. The read comes to an end 3 residues before the CDR3 does, leaving the germline J gene to fill in the end. The chain couples TRBV29-1 to TRBJ2-3; TRBD2 aligns across 9 bases. Germline V CDR1 and CDR2: SQVTM, ANQGSEA. This CDR3 comprises 14 residues. J lost 3 bases, V lost 4 bases, and 5 bases had no gene match. CDR3 sequence reads: CSVGASGTTDTQYF. The DNA read from the CDR3 is TGCAGCGTTGGGGCTAGCGGGACGACAGATACG.

CDR3: CASSVHRGYNQPQHF. The sequenced CDR3 bases are TGTGCCAGCAGTGTCCATAGGGGGTACAATCAGCCC. The V and J genes are TRBV2 and TRBJ1-5, with D possibly being TRBD1 (6 bases). Read data end 3 residues before the CDR3 end; the end is taken from the germline J gene. V lost 4 bases to trimming and J lost 3 bases, with 13 bases between them. The germline CDR1 and CDR2 sequences are SNHLY and FYNNEI. This CDR3 contains 15 residues.

This clone came up a few times. The CDR3 end lies 3 residues beyond the end of the read and is filled in from the germline J gene. The chain has TRBV19 and TRBJ2-2; a possible D gene is TRBD2 (6 bases). The CDR3 length is 15 residues. The germline V gene encodes CDR1 LNHDA and CDR2 SQIVND (reference sequence). Trimming cost V 7 bases and J 0 bases, with 12 bases left between them. CDR3 loop: CASTPPGANTGELFF. CDR3 DNA, as far as it was read: TGTGCCAGTACCCCCCCGGGGGCGAACACCGGGGAG.

This clone was counted many times. Incomplete CDR3 DNA: TGCAGCGTTCTTGCGGGAGGGCTGGTTTATACG. Amino acid sequence: CSVLAGGLVYT. The complete CDR3 reads CSVLAGGLVYTQYF. V is TRBV29-1 and J is TRBJ2-3, with 9 bases matching TRBD2. The sequence runs out 3 residues before the end of the CDR3; the remainder is reconstructed from the germline J gene. Germline lookup yields CDR1 SQVTM and CDR2 ANQGSEA. The CDR3 sequence is 14 residues long. V shed 5 bases and J 7 bases; nucleotides not matched to a gene: 10.

This clone has more than one count but fewer than ten. The read halts 3 residues ahead of the CDR3 end, with the missing end drawn from the germline J gene. V and J are TRBV30 and TRBJ2-7, with unresolved D. This CDR3 has 11 residues. Between the trimmed V and J ends, which lost 0 bases and 5 bases, there was a span of 5 bases. Germline CDR1 is GTSNPN and CDR2 is SVGIG (reference sequence). The CDR3 sequence is CAWSVSNEQYF. The CDR3 DNA, read in part, is TGTGCCTGGAGTGTTAGTAACGAG.

Turning to this clone: The sequence runs out 3 residues before the end of the CDR3; the remainder is reconstructed from the germline J gene. The genes are TRBV20-1 and TRBJ1-2, with 9 nucleotides matching TRBD1. The CDR3 is 14 residues long. Germline V lookup: CDR1 DFQATT, CDR2 SNEGSKA (reference sequence). The V gene end was trimmed by 0 bases and the J gene end by 4 bases; junction bases not matched to a gene: 3. The sequenced CDR3 bases are TGCAGTGCTAGAGACCCGGACAGGGGCTATGGC. It specifies CSARDPDRGYG. From start to end, the CDR3 is CSARDPDRGYGYTF.

This clone was detected only a few times. This chain's CDR3 is CASSGGGGAETQYF. The sequenced CDR3 bases are TGTGCCAGCAGCGGGGGAGGGGGGGCCGAGACC. The rearrangement joins TRBV5-5 to TRBJ2-5, with D maybe TRBD2 (7 bases). The read terminates 3 residues ahead of where the CDR3 ends, so the germline J gene completes it. Trimming took off 4 bases at V and 5 bases at J, with 15 bases between the two ends. The CDR3 contains 14 residues. Per germline, CDR1 SGHKS and CDR2 YYEKEE (reference sequence).

This clone was detected many times. The CDR3 end lies 3 residues beyond the end of the read and is filled in from the germline J gene. V is TRBV20-1 and J is TRBJ1-4; D uncertain. Trimming pared 6 bases from V and 5 bases from J, leaving 13 bases between. Germline CDR1 DFQATT, CDR2 SNEGSKA (reference sequence). The CDR3 loop spans 13 amino acids. The CDR3 here is CSASAVWNEKLFF. CDR3 bases read: TGCAGTGCGAGTGCAGTTTGGAATGAAAAA.

As to this clone: The CDR3 goes on 3 residues after the read ends, and that part is filled in from the germline J gene. The chain employs TRBV2 and TRBJ1-2; D not certain. The CDR3 loop spans 13 amino acids. CDR1 SNHLY and CDR2 FYNNEI come from the germline V gene. V gave up 3 bases and J gave up 7 bases, with 12 bases separating them. CDR3 in amino acids: CASSEDSGVGYTF. CDR3 DNA, as far as it was read: TGTGCCAGCAGTGAGGATAGCGGGGTTGGC. The full variable domain, rest sourced from reference TRBV2 and TRBJ1-2, is EPEVTQTPSHQVTQMGQEVILRCVPISNHLYFYWYRQILGQKVEFLVSFYNNEISEKSEIFDDQFSVERPDGSNFTLKIRSTKLEDSAMYFCASSEDSGVGYTFGSGTRLTVV.

This clone has more than one count but fewer than ten. The read halts 3 residues ahead of the CDR3 end, with the missing end drawn from the germline J gene. V and J are TRBV20-1 and TRBJ2-5; 9 bases match TRBD2. This CDR3 has 15 residues. Per the germline V gene, CDR1 is DFQATT and CDR2 is SNEGSKA (reference sequence). Trimming cost V 6 bases and J 5 bases; bases outside gene matches: 13. CDR3 DNA (partial): TGCAGTGCCCACCGGGTTGCGGGGGGGCGGGAGACC. Its translation is CSAHRVAGGRET. The whole CDR3 is CSAHRVAGGRETQYF.

This clone was seen repeatedly, ten times or more. The missing CDR3 end, 3 residues past where the read stops, is filled in from the germline J gene. This chain joins TRBV2 and TRBJ2-7, with 13 bases lining up with TRBD2. V shed 6 bases and J 2 bases; nucleotides not matched to a gene: 1. From germline, CDR1 is SNHLY and CDR2 FYNNEI. The CDR3 totals 14 residues. The CDR3 spells CASRTSGGAYEQYF. The DNA read from the CDR3 is TGTGCCAGCAGAACTAGCGGGGGGGCCTACGAG.

This clone has ten or more counts. The covered CDR3 bases are TGTGCCAGCAGCCGAAGGGTCGAGGGAGATACG. Its translation: CASSRRVEGDT. The whole CDR3 reads CASSRRVEGDTQYF. This chain links TRBV7-9 with TRBJ2-3; weak D call: TRBD2 (5 bases). The read falls 3 residues short of the CDR3 end, and the missing part is taken from the germline J gene. Germline V gene sequence: CDR1 SEHNR, CDR2 FQNEAQ (reference sequence). This CDR3 region has 14 residues. V lost 5 bases and J 5 bases, leaving 14 bases between the germline ends. Combining the CDR3 with reference TRBV7-9 and TRBJ2-3 gives the whole variable domain DTGVSQNPRHKITKRGQNVTFRCDPISEHNRLYWYRQTLGQGPEFLTYFQNEAQLEKSRLLSDRFSAERPKGSFSTLEIQRTEQGDSAMYLCASSRRVEGDTQYFGPGTRLTVL.

Ten or more counts support this clone. The CDR3 end is not reached by the read, which stops 3 residues before it; the germline J gene fills it in. The rearrangement joins TRBV10-3 to TRBJ2-6; 7 bases fit TRBD1. Germline CDR1 is ENHRY and CDR2 is SYGVKD. The length of the CDR3 is 16 residues. V dropped 7 bases and J dropped 2; count of bases not matched to a gene: 8. CDR3 region: CAITRQGGPGANVLTF. CDR3 DNA, as far as it was read: TGTGCCATCACGAGACAGGGTGGACCTGGGGCCAACGTC.

In its sample, this clone was seen many times. The CDR3 end falls 3 residues outside the read, so it is completed with the germline J gene. This chain uses TRBV7-8 with TRBJ2-7; 7 bases agree with TRBD1. The CDR3 covers 16 residues. Germline V gene data show CDR1 as SGHVS and CDR2 as FQNEAQ. J gave up 2 bases and V 5 bases, and 12 bases lay outside the gene matches. CDR3 in amino acids: CASSLTSGTATYEQYF. CDR3 DNA, as far as it was read: TGTGCCAGCAGCCTGACCTCCGGGACAGCAACCTACGAG.

Turning to this clone: The CDR3 end is not reached by the read, which stops 3 residues before it; the germline J gene fills it in. The chain couples TRBV10-1 to TRBJ2-7; 7 bases align to TRBD1. The CDR3 covers 15 residues. Germline V gene lookup returns CDR1 WNHNN and CDR2 SYGVQD (reference sequence). Germline trimming cut 3 bases from V and 4 bases from J; bases unmatched to any gene: 9. The chain's CDR3 is CASSEGGPHDYEQYF. The CDR3 bases that were read are TGCGCCAGCAGTGAAGGGGGCCCACACGATTACGAG.

The table lists this clone with many counts. The sequenced fragment ends 3 residues before the CDR3 boundary, so the rest is inferred from the germline J gene. The chain recombines TRBV30 with TRBJ1-1; D is uncertain. From germline, CDR1 is GTSNPN and CDR2 SVGIG (reference sequence). The CDR3 consists of 11 residues. Between the trimmed V and J ends, which lost 8 bases and 4 bases, there was a span of 11 bases. CDR3 amino acids: CARSEGTEAFF. The DNA read from the CDR3 is TGTGCCCGGTCGGAGGGCACTGAA.

This clone was seen only a few times. The read finishes 3 residues shy of the CDR3 end, and the germline J gene is used to complete it. This sequence joins TRBV19 and TRBJ1-5, with 12 nucleotides matching TRBD1. The germline CDR1 and CDR2 sequences are LNHDA and SQIVND (reference sequence). This CDR3 region has 17 residues. V lost 5 bases to trimming and J lost 4 bases; unmatched junction nucleotides: 9. The CDR3 bases that were read are TGTGCCAGTAGTCTAGGGACAGGGGGCCGGTTAAATCAGCCC. It codes for CASSLGTGGRLNQP. The entire CDR3 sequence reads CASSLGTGGRLNQPQHF.

This clone has just a few counts. Read sequence stops 3 residues before the CDR3 end, and the germline J gene provides the missing end. The chain carries TRBV5-1 and TRBJ2-3; unclear D gene. The CDR3 sequence is 15 residues long. Between the trimmed V and J ends, which lost 0 bases and 5 bases, there was a span of 13 bases. Germline V gene lookup returns CDR1 SGHRS and CDR2 YFSETQ. CDR3 DNA (partial): TGCGCCAGCAGCTTGGGACTTCCAACCCAAGATACG. Its translation: CASSLGLPTQDT. The full CDR3 protein is CASSLGLPTQDTQYF.

On this clone: The DNA ends 3 residues before the CDR3 does, and the rest of the CDR3 is filled in from the germline J gene. The chain carries TRBV30 and TRBJ1-3, with D perhaps TRBD1 (5 bases). The CDR3 totals 15 residues. V lost 0 bases and J lost 4, with 13 bases in between. Germline CDR1 is GTSNPN and CDR2 is SVGIG (reference sequence). CDR3 bases read: TGTGCCTGGAGTGTACCGCAGGGTTCAGGAAACACC. This sequence encodes CAWSVPQGSGNT. The CDR3 in full is CAWSVPQGSGNTIYF.

Details on this clone: The CDR3 end falls 3 residues outside the read, so it is completed with the germline J gene. This chain connects TRBV19 to TRBJ2-3; TRBD2 matches 13 bases. The CDR3 runs to 15 residues. Looked up from germline, CDR1 is LNHDA and CDR2 is SQIVND (reference sequence). Incomplete CDR3 DNA: TGTGCCAGTAGTTTAACTAGCGGGAGGGCGAGCACG. This sequence encodes CASSLTSGRAST. The whole CDR3 is CASSLTSGRASTQYF.

The covered CDR3 bases are TGTGCCTGGGCGGGAGGTGCGGGCGGGGAG. Its protein is CAWAGGAGGE. The entire CDR3 protein is CAWAGGAGGELFF. This chain uses TRBV30 with TRBJ2-2; 8 positions agree with TRBD2. The read gets to within 3 residues of the CDR3 end, and the germline J gene fills in the rest. The trim removed 5 bases at V and 7 bases at J, leaving 6 bases unmatched. The CDR3 covers 13 residues. Looked up from germline, CDR1 is GTSNPN and CDR2 is SVGIG (reference sequence). Looking up the rest from reference TRBV30 and TRBJ2-2 gives the full variable domain: SQTIHQWPATLVQPVGSPLSLECTVEGTSNPNLYWYRQAAGRGLQLLFYSVGIGQISSEVPQNLSASRPQDRQFILSSKKLLLSDSGFYLCAWAGGAGGELFFGEGSRLTVL.

This clone was picked up many times. The sequence runs out 3 residues before the end of the CDR3; the remainder is reconstructed from the germline J gene. This rearrangement joins TRBV6-2 or TRBV6-3 to TRBJ1-5, with TRBD1 matching 11 bases. The V gene end was trimmed by 4 bases and the J gene end by 6 bases; junction bases not matched to a gene: 5. In germline, CDR1 is MNHEY, CDR2 SVGEGT. The length of the CDR3 is 15 residues. CDR3: CASSSGQGVIQPQHF. The sequenced CDR3 bases are TGTGCCAGCAGTTCGGGACAGGGGGTAATTCAGCCC.